Listed below are T cell receptor beta chains from one sample, sequenced in a study of T cell repertoires in cytomegalovirus infection. TCRdb redid the calling of the reads with MiXCR, one entry per CDR3 protein. The sample holds roughly 200,000 distinct CDR3 sequences; about 18% are singletons and the top ten take around 25%. Sequenced material: CD8+ T cells from PBMCs. These receptor sequences come from a human donor in good health (CMV status not recorded). Some clones in this sample may be carry-over from other donors' samples. CDR3s include the opening cysteine and the closing phenylalanine or tryptophan. The order of the fields is CDR3 protein, D gene, V gene, clone size, J gene. The D gene is left open where the match is weak. Clone size is given for some rows only: seen once, a few or many times, or a class if the clone is expanded.

CASSLGPNASGRDEQYF TRBD2 TRBV7-2 few TRBJ2-7
CASSQEAGAVAFF NA TRBV4-1 NA TRBJ1-1
CASSSADRDDYTF TRBD1 TRBV7-6 NA TRBJ1-2
CASSSGQNTEAFF NA TRBV4-2 few TRBJ1-1
CASSFGETSHGYTF NA TRBV11-2 NA TRBJ1-2
CASSPSGGGQETQYF TRBD2 TRBV7-6 NA TRBJ2-5
CASSSGQWNQPQHF TRBD1 TRBV7-9 NA TRBJ1-5
CASSQDQSGFGYTF NA TRBV4-3 few TRBJ1-2
CSARDLPGTPRPYGYTF NA TRBV20-1 NA TRBJ1-2
CASSQEGRPNEQFF NA TRBV3-1 NA TRBJ2-1
CASSSGGTIYTEAFF NA TRBV6-2/TRBV6-3 few TRBJ1-1
CASSLGQGNNQPQHF TRBD1 TRBV7-2 many TRBJ1-5
CASSLGGSGETQYF TRBD2 TRBV7-9 few TRBJ2-5
CSARFRGNQPQHF NA TRBV20-1 NA TRBJ1-5
CASSPPVGETYNEQFF NA TRBV28 few TRBJ2-1
CASSQAGGGFYNEQFF NA TRBV4-3 few TRBJ2-1
CASSLASDGSNQPQHF NA TRBV7-2 NA TRBJ1-5
CASSLATSGSTDTQYF TRBD2 TRBV6-1 many TRBJ2-3
CASSTSGTINEKLFF NA TRBV7-4 NA TRBJ1-4
CASSFNFYGTANTEAFF TRBD1 TRBV27 NA TRBJ1-1
CSARGTGSSETQYF TRBD1 TRBV20-1 NA TRBJ2-5
CASRTGTGLLNQETQYF TRBD1 TRBV2 few TRBJ2-5
CSAGLWIAGGKRQETQYF TRBD2 TRBV20-1 NA TRBJ2-5
CATSEAGTEDNEQFF NA TRBV24-1 few TRBJ2-1
CSARDQGGRRGTEAFF NA TRBV20-1 NA TRBJ1-1
CASSNGQGVYEQYF TRBD1 TRBV12-3/TRBV12-4 few TRBJ2-7
CASEGGARNEQFF NA TRBV9 few TRBJ2-1
CASSYSTGTVSYEQYF TRBD1 TRBV6-2/TRBV6-3 few TRBJ2-7
CASSPSRGYEQYF NA TRBV7-2 many TRBJ2-7
CASSQGDSSTDTQYF TRBD1 TRBV4-3 few TRBJ2-3
CASSYSLSSHEPYNPNEQFF NA TRBV6-6 NA TRBJ2-1
CASRPGTDLLGSAQHF NA TRBV28 NA TRBJ1-5
CASSFSSGGSSPLHF TRBD1 TRBV28 NA TRBJ1-6
CASSSAVGQYF NA TRBV7-8 NA TRBJ2-7
CSARGQRGPQETQYF TRBD2 TRBV20-1 NA TRBJ2-5
CASSSPRDRIPNYGYTF TRBD1 TRBV28 few TRBJ1-2
CASSSGTAMDLNGYTF TRBD1 TRBV12-3/TRBV12-4 NA TRBJ1-2
CASSFMAEAGNQPQHF NA TRBV5-6 NA TRBJ1-5
CASSQENVNFYEQYF NA TRBV4-3 few TRBJ2-7
CASSQGAMNTEAFF NA TRBV23-1 NA TRBJ1-1
CASSEMSAHGEYISPLHF NA TRBV6-1 NA TRBJ1-6
CASSPQGKYEQYF TRBD1 TRBV7-9 few TRBJ2-7
CSARTAGEQYF NA TRBV20-1 NA TRBJ2-7
CASSYQHGALNTGELFF NA TRBV6-2/TRBV6-3 NA TRBJ2-2
CASSSRTGPSGANVLTF TRBD1 TRBV27 few TRBJ2-6
CASRVDGEYDYTF NA TRBV6-5 few TRBJ1-2
CASSSLLAGTYNEQFF TRBD2 TRBV7-2 many TRBJ2-1
CASSQGLASYEQYF NA TRBV7-2 few TRBJ2-7
CASTLPPDTQYF NA TRBV7-8 NA TRBJ2-3
CASNLVGTGEASF TRBD1 TRBV7-9 NA TRBJ1-1
CASSPQGAPYNEQFF TRBD1 TRBV12-3/TRBV12-4 NA TRBJ2-1
CASGLETVTQYF NA TRBV12-5 NA TRBJ2-3
CASSQGDRGLPNEKLFF TRBD1 TRBV7-9 NA TRBJ1-4
CSARDLGEGDPPGANVLTF NA TRBV20-1 NA TRBJ2-6
CASSPFRGESYEQYF NA TRBV7-2 few TRBJ2-7
CASRPGSSYEQYF NA TRBV12-3/TRBV12-4 NA TRBJ2-7
CASSYLPGGGSTDTQYF TRBD2 TRBV6-5 NA TRBJ2-3
CASSLGTFNYGYTF NA TRBV7-9 NA TRBJ1-2
CSARPQGELKGYTF TRBD1 TRBV20-1 NA TRBJ1-2